Listed below are T cell receptor beta chains from one sample, sequenced in a study of PD-1 blockade in mismatch repair-deficient tumors. Produced via immunoSEQ multiplex PCR; TCRdb's table is partial and in-frame only. This table holds under 150,000 clones, 85% to 90% found once. The sample consisted of peripheral blood, taken 44 weeks after starting pembrolizumab. Receptors were obtained from an adult with mismatch repair-deficient cancer. The CDR3 runs from the conserved cysteine through the conserved F or W. The D gene is left open where the match is weak. Clone size appears in some rows only: once, few, many, or a class for an expanded clone.

>-|-|TRBV5-4|TRBJ2-7
TGTGCCAGCAGCTCCGGGGGATTCGGGAGCTCCTACGAGCAGTACTTC
CASSSGGFGSSYEQYF
>-|-|TRBV6-1|TRBJ1-5
TGTGCCAGCAGTGAACGGGCAGACCCTACTTATAGCAATCAGCCCCAGCATTTT
CASSERADPTYSNQPQHF
>-|TRBD2|TRBV5-1|TRBJ2-7
TGCGCCAGCAGCCTGACTAGCGGGAGGTACGAGCAGTACTTC
CASSLTSGRYEQYF
>-|-|TRBV9|TRBJ2-2
TGTGCCAGCAGCGTAGAGTACATTAACACCGGGGAGCTGTTTTTT
CASSVEYINTGELFF
>-|TRBD1|TRBV6-6|TRBJ1-5
TGTGCCAGCAGCGAGAGACAGGGATTTGGGGATCAGCCCCAGCATTTT
CASSERQGFGDQPQHF
>-|-|TRBV6-1|TRBJ2-7
TGTGCCAGCAGCCGGACCTACGAGCAGTACTTC
CASSRTYEQYF
>-|-|TRBV6-1|TRBJ2-5
TGTGCCAGCAGTGAAGTCGTGCAGTCCGAGACCCAGTACTTC
CASSEVVQSETQYF
>-|TRBD1|TRBV5-1|TRBJ1-1
TGCGCCAGCAGCTCGCCGACAGGGGAAGCTTTCTTT
CASSSPTGEAFF
>-|-|TRBV28|TRBJ2-7
TGTGCCAGCAGTTCCCCGGGAAAAATCCCTCAGCAGTACTTC
CASSSPGKIPQQYF
>-|-|TRBV6-5|TRBJ2-5
TGTGCCAGCAGTTACTCGCCGGCCGTCCGGGAGACCCAGTACTTC
CASSYSPAVRETQYF
>-|-|TRBV13|TRBJ2-7
TGTGCCAGCAGCGGGGGGCGGGAGAGGGTCTACGAGCAGTACTTC
CASSGGRERVYEQYF
>-|-|TRBV4-1|TRBJ1-2
TGCGCCAGCAGCCAAAATGGACCCCGGGACGACTACGGCTATGGCTACACCTTC
CASSQNGPRDDYGYGYTF
>-|TRBD2|TRBV4-2|TRBJ2-7
TGTGCCAGCAGCCCGCTAAGCGGACTAGCGCTTTACGAGCAGTACTTC
CASSPLSGLALYEQYF
>-|-|TRBV19|TRBJ2-2
TGTGCCAGTAGTTCCCGCGGAGGGGGCTCGCGACGCGGGGAGCTGTTTTTT
CASSSRGGGSRRGELFF
>once|TRBD2|TRBV7-8|TRBJ2-5
TGTGCCAGCAGCCTCGTGACTAGCGGGAGGGCCGGGGAGACCCAGTACTTC
CASSLVTSGRAGETQYF